Presented here are 5 T cell receptor beta chains from one specimen sequenced in a study of cytomegalovirus exposure and HLA in healthy donors (dated by TCRdb to 2016 to 2017). Library prep was done by the immunoSEQ multiplex PCR assay. For the multiplex PCR, a mixture combining 60 forward primers for TCR Vbeta segments and 13 reverse primers for TCR Jbeta segments was used. TCRdb re-hosts the immuneACCESS table, in-frame sequences only. Its copies lack some clones; in the studies checked, an unresolved V gene accounts for under half of them, and the cause for the rest is not known. This sample is represented by 110,000 to 150,000 clones; 80% to 85% of them were singletons. The top ten constitute 3% to 3.5% of the sample. Specimen: PBMCs. The source of these receptors is a male donor in good health and CMV-seronegative.

The genes are TRBV6-5 and TRBJ1-2, with D possibly matching TRBD1 (6 bases). This CDR3 region has 15 residues. Germline CDR1 reads MNHEY; CDR2 reads SVGAGI. V was clipped by 0 bases and J by 4 bases, with 12 bases between them. The CDR3 reads CASSYSGAGTYGYTF. CDR3 bases: TGTGCCAGCAGTTACTCGGGGGCAGGAACCTATGGCTACACCTTC.

This chain uses TRBV7-3 with TRBJ2-5; 8 bases match TRBD1. Germline CDR1 reads SGHTA; CDR2 reads FQGTGA. The CDR3 extends over 17 amino acids. The V and J ends lost 4 bases and 4 bases, in that order; junction bases with no gene match: 14. CDR3 sequence: CASSSLSDRDYGETQYF. For the CDR3, the DNA is TGTGCCAGCAGCTCACTATCGGACAGGGATTATGGAGAGACCCAGTACTTC.

The chain combines TRBV15 with TRBJ2-1; 10 bases line up with TRBD1. Trimming removed 5 bases from V and 2 bases from J; junction bases left unmatched: 3. The germline V gene has CDR1 LNHNV and CDR2 YYDKDF (reference sequence). This CDR3 spans 15 amino acids. CDR3 sequence (DNA): TGTGCCACCAGCGTAGGACAGGGGGCCTACAATGAGCAGTTCTTC. It translates to CATSVGQGAYNEQFF.

The rearrangement joins TRBV9 to TRBJ1-3; 9 nucleotides line up with TRBD1. There are 15 residues in the CDR3. Unmatched junction bases numbered 4, after V lost 3 bases and J lost 3 bases. From germline, CDR1 is SGDLS and CDR2 YYNGEE. CDR3 sequence (DNA): TGTGCCAGCAGCGGAACAGGGGGCTTTGGAAACACCATATATTTT. This sequence encodes CASSGTGGFGNTIYF.

J is TRBJ2-3 and V is TRBV5-4; 10 bases match TRBD1. The germline gives CDR1 SGHNT, CDR2 YYREEE (reference sequence). The CDR3 spans 13 residues. Trimming removed 4 bases from V and 10 bases from J; junction bases left unmatched: 6. This CDR3 reads CASSPGQGLAQYF. The CDR3 DNA is TGTGCCAGCAGCCCGGGACAGGGGCTGGCGCAGTATTTT.